These 24 T cell receptor beta chains came from one sample sequenced in a study of blood T cell repertoires in COVID-19. Sequenced by immunoSEQ multiplex PCR; TCRdb stores in-frame clones only, minus some. Of 90,000 or so clones listed, 91% are singletons. The sequenced sample was peripheral blood. These receptors all stem from a human donor with active COVID-19. The donor label of this sample is uncertain.

This clone was seen more than once but under ten times. The rearrangement links TRBV14 to TRBJ1-2; the match to TRBD1 covers 7 bases. The trim removed 1 base at V and 4 bases at J, leaving 9 bases unmatched. Germline lookup yields CDR1 SGHDN and CDR2 FVKESK. This CDR3 is built from 16 residues. The chain's CDR3 is CASSQGGGAGGYGYTF. The CDR3 nucleotides read TGTGCCAGCAGCCAAGGAGGGGGCGCCGGTGGCTATGGCTACACCTTC. Based on the CDR3 plus reference TRBV14 and TRBJ1-2, the full variable domain is EAGVTQFPSHSVIEKGQTVTLRCDPISGHDNLYWYRRVMGKEIKFLLHFVKESKQDESGMPNNRFLAERTGGTYSTLKVQPAELEDSGVYFCASSQGGGAGGYGYTFGSGTRLTVV.

The rearrangement links TRBV14 to TRBJ1-1; possibly TRBD1 for D (5 bases). The CDR3 runs 15 residues. The V and J ends lost 0 bases and 6 bases respectively, with 14 bases between them. From germline, CDR1 is SGHDN and CDR2 FVKESK. DNA of the CDR3: TGTGCCAGCAGCCAAGATCCCCCGGGACTATCTGAAGCTTTCTTT. Its protein is CASSQDPPGLSEAFF.

Only a few counts were recorded for this clone. The rearrangement uses TRBV20-1 and TRBJ2-7; 8 nucleotides align to TRBD1. V trimming: 4 bases; J trimming: 4 bases; junction bases outside the gene matches: 12. Germline loops: CDR1 DFQATT, CDR2 SNEGSKA (reference sequence). The CDR3 is made up of 15 amino acids. The CDR3 is CSATDRGLGEYEQYF. CDR3 sequence (DNA): TGCAGTGCTACTGACAGGGGCCTTGGGGAATACGAGCAGTACTTC.

This sequence joins TRBV5-4 and TRBJ2-3; D unresolved. The CDR3 sequence is 13 residues long. V was clipped by 1 base and J by 2 bases, with 5 bases between them. CDR1 is SGHNT, CDR2 YYREEE, per germline (reference sequence). CDR3 coding DNA: TGTGCCAGCAGCTTGACACACACAGATACGCAGTATTTT. Its translation: CASSLTHTDTQYF.

V is TRBV4-1 and J is TRBJ1-4; TRBD1 is a possible D gene (6 bases). The V gene's germline CDR1 is MGHRA and CDR2 YSYEKL. This CDR3 is built from 15 residues. Trimming cost V 7 bases and J 4 bases, with 16 bases left between them. DNA of the CDR3: TGCGCCAGCAAAAAGGTGGACAGCTTTAATGAAAAACTGTTTTTT. Translating it yields CASKKVDSFNEKLFF.

V gene TRBV6-5 combines with J gene TRBJ1-2; perhaps TRBD1 as D (6 bases). Germline assignment: CDR1 MNHEY and CDR2 SVGAGI. The CDR3 loop spans 12 amino acids. Trimming cost V 7 bases and J 10 bases, with 16 bases left between them. CDR3 nucleotide sequence: TGTGCCAGCACCAATCTACAGGGAACCTACACCTTC. This gives the protein CASTNLQGTYTF.

This rearrangement joins TRBV6-1 to TRBJ1-6; the D gene is possibly TRBD1 (5 bases). With 0 bases removed from V and 0 bases from J, the gap between germline ends came to 21 bases. Germline values: CDR1 MNHNS, CDR2 SASEGT. The CDR3 extends over 21 amino acids. CDR3 loop: CASSEAQGWSKGFSYNSPLHF. The CDR3 DNA follows: TGTGCCAGCAGTGAAGCGCAAGGTTGGTCAAAGGGGTTCTCCTATAATTCACCCCTCCACTTT.

The rearrangement joins TRBV28 to TRBJ2-6; 9 bases are shared with TRBD1. CDR3 size: 19 residues. Looked up from germline, CDR1 is MDHEN and CDR2 is SYDVKM. V was pared by 6 bases and J by 3 bases, with 15 bases of the junction left unmatched. The CDR3 nucleotides read TGTGCCAGCAGGACCGACCGGGACAGGGAGTTTTATGGGGCCAACGTCCTGACTTTC. Its protein product is CASRTDRDREFYGANVLTF.

CDR3: CASSLVPRGGADTQYF. In DNA, the CDR3 is TGTGCCAGCAGCTTGGTTCCGCGGGGGGGGGCAGATACGCAGTATTTT. The chain is built from TRBV5-4 and TRBJ2-3, with 9 bases that match TRBD2. Trimming removed 0 bases from V and 4 bases from J; junction bases left unmatched: 6. Germline loops: CDR1 SGHNT, CDR2 YYREEE (reference sequence). The CDR3 length is 16 residues. The full variable domain, rest sourced from reference TRBV5-4 and TRBJ2-3, is ETGVTQSPTHLIKTRGQQVTLRCSSQSGHNTVSWYQQALGQGPQFIFQYYREEENGRGNFPPRFSGLQFPNYSSELNVNALELDDSALYLCASSLVPRGGADTQYFGPGTRLTVL.

This clone was detected once. The chain joins TRBV28 to TRBJ2-6; TRBD1 matches at 12 bases. The CDR3 consists of 19 residues. Germline V gene lookup returns CDR1 MDHEN and CDR2 SYDVKM. V gave up 2 bases and J gave up 4 bases; unmatched junction bases: 9. For the CDR3, the DNA is TGTGCCAGCAGTTTAACCAGGGGACAGGGGGCTCTGGGGGCCAACGTCCTGACTTTC. Protein product: CASSLTRGQGALGANVLTF.

The J gene is TRBJ2-2, the V gene TRBV24-1; TRBD1 matches 9 bases. Germline CDR1 is KGHDR and CDR2 is SFDVKD. The CDR3 is 16 amino acids. After removal of 7 bases from V and 2 bases from J, the junction contained 7 bases not matched to a gene. In DNA, the CDR3 is TGTGCCACCAGCCTCGGGACAGGGATAAACACCGGGGAGCTGTTTTTT. The encoded protein is CATSLGTGINTGELFF.

This chain links TRBV4-1 with TRBJ1-3, with D unclear. V lost 2 bases to trimming and J lost 0 bases, with 14 bases between them. Germline V lookup: CDR1 MGHRA, CDR2 YSYEKL. The CDR3 has 17 residues. CDR3 loop: CASSQIEEGSSGNTIYF. CDR3 DNA: TGCGCCAGCAGCCAAATTGAGGAAGGGAGCTCTGGAAACACCATATATTTT.

The V call is TRBV19, the J call TRBJ1-4, with D possibly being TRBD1 (6 bases). Per the germline V gene, CDR1 is LNHDA and CDR2 is SQIVND (reference sequence). The CDR3 is 22 amino acids. V was trimmed by 7 bases and J by 2 bases, leaving 35 bases between them. The CDR3 DNA follows: TGTGCCAGTATCCCGGTAGTATCTCGGGGGCGGGGGCCCTCAACTACTAATGAAAAACTGTTTTTT. Amino acid sequence: CASIPVVSRGRGPSTTNEKLFF.

The V and J genes are TRBV7-2 and TRBJ2-7; weak D call: TRBD2 (6 bases). The germline V and J ends were trimmed by 5 bases and 7 bases, with 24 bases remaining between them. CDR3 length: 16 residues. Per the germline V gene, CDR1 is SGHTA and CDR2 is FQGNSA. For the CDR3, the DNA is TGTGCCAGCAGCCCAAAAAGCGGGTCCCCCGGCCGGGAGCAGTACTTC. It encodes CASSPKSGSPGREQYF.

This chain joins TRBV29-1 and TRBJ2-7, with 7 positions matching TRBD2. The trim removed 4 bases at V and 4 bases at J, leaving 7 bases unmatched. The CDR3 is 13 residues long. Per the germline V gene, CDR1 is SQVTM and CDR2 is ANQGSEA. The CDR3 DNA is TGCAGCGTTGGGGCTGGGGGGGGTTACGAGCAGTACTTC. Translated: CSVGAGGGYEQYF.

For the CDR3, the DNA is TGTGCCAGCAGCCCCCGTAGGGGGAACAGGGCCGGGGAGCTGTTTTTT. This codes for CASSPRRGNRAGELFF. V usage is TRBV11-3 and J usage is TRBJ2-2; TRBD1 is a possible D gene (6 bases). CDR3 length equals 16 residues. V was clipped by 5 bases and J by 6 bases, with 19 bases between them. The germline CDR1 and CDR2 sequences are SGHNT and YENEEA. Supplemented by reference TRBV11-3 and TRBJ2-2, the full variable domain reads EAGVVQSPRYKIIEKKQPVAFWCNPISGHNTLYWYLQNLGQGPELLIRYENEEAVDDSQLPKDRFSAERLKGVDSTLKIQPAELGDSAVYLCASSPRRGNRAGELFFGEGSRLTVL.

This clone has more than one count but fewer than ten. The chain joins TRBV5-1 to TRBJ2-1; TRBD2 aligns across 8 bases. Trimming at V came to 0 bases and at J to 0 bases, leaving 2 bases not matched to a gene. Germline CDR1 is SGHRS and CDR2 is YFSETQ. The CDR3 consists of 16 residues. CDR3 DNA sequence: TGCGCCAGCAGCTTGGCCGGGGGGGCCTCCTACAATGAGCAGTTCTTC. Translation gives CASSLAGGASYNEQFF. The full variable domain, rest sourced from reference TRBV5-1 and TRBJ2-1, is KAGVTQTPRYLIKTRGQQVTLSCSPISGHRSVSWYQQTPGQGLQFLFEYFSETQRNKGNFPGRFSGRQFSNSRSEMNVSTLELGDSALYLCASSLAGGASYNEQFFGPGTRLTVL.

This clone was seen a few times. This chain links TRBV5-5 with TRBJ2-2; D ambiguous. This CDR3 contains 14 residues. Germline lookup yields CDR1 SGHKS and CDR2 YYEKEE (reference sequence). Trimming took 4 bases from V and 14 from J, leaving 21 bases between them. Here the CDR3 reads CASSPNWVPTRLFF. In DNA form, the CDR3 reads TGTGCCAGCAGCCCCAACTGGGTCCCGACACGACTGTTTTTT. Drawing the rest from reference TRBV5-5 and TRBJ2-2, the complete variable domain is DAGVTQSPTHLIKTRGQQVTLRCSPISGHKSVSWYQQVLGQGPQFIFQYYEKEERGRGNFPDRFSARQFPNYSSELNVNALLLGDSALYLCASSPNWVPTRLFFGEGSRLTVL.

This clone has just one count. This chain connects TRBV5-6 to TRBJ2-7; weak D call: TRBD1 (5 bases). Germline CDR1 and CDR2: SGHDT and YYEEEE. The CDR3 covers 13 residues. The V end was cut by 4 bases, the J end by 0 bases, with 8 bases between. In DNA, the CDR3 is TGTGCCAGCAGCCGACAGAGCTCCTACGAGCAGTACTTC. This codes for CASSRQSSYEQYF. Full variable domain (outside the CDR3, taken from reference TRBV5-6 and TRBJ2-7): DAGVTQSPTHLIKTRGQQVTLRCSPKSGHDTVSWYQQALGQGPQFIFQYYEEEERQRGNFPDRFSGHQFPNYSSELNVNALLLGDSALYLCASSRQSSYEQYFGPGTRLTVT.

The chain uses TRBV19 and TRBJ2-7, with D unclear. Germline CDR1 LNHDA, CDR2 SQIVND (reference sequence). The V end lost 3 bases, the J end lost 0 bases, and 9 bases lay between the germline ends. CDR3 size: 14 residues. CDR3: CASSIGSPSYEQYF. The CDR3 nucleotides are TGTGCCAGTAGTATTGGTAGTCCCTCCTACGAGCAGTACTTC.

The chain recombines TRBV6-6 with TRBJ2-2, with a weak D call TRBD1 (5 bases). The CDR3 runs 15 residues. Trimming pared 6 bases from V and 1 base from J, leaving 12 bases between. Germline CDR1 reads MNHNY; CDR2 reads SVGAGI (reference sequence). CDR3 region: CASRPPGQNTGELFF. The CDR3 bases are TGTGCCAGCAGGCCTCCCGGACAGAACACCGGGGAGCTGTTTTTT.

V is TRBV9 and J is TRBJ2-1, with D possibly TRBD2 on 5 matching bases. Germline V gene data show CDR1 as SGDLS and CDR2 as YYNGEE. The CDR3 runs 16 residues. V was shortened by 1 base and J by 7 bases, with 18 bases between the two germline ends. CDR3 coding DNA: TGTGCCAGCAGCGTACTGGGAATTTCGACGGGGAATGAGCAGTTCTTC. It yields the protein CASSVLGISTGNEQFF.

This chain connects TRBV7-9 to TRBJ2-1; D perhaps matches TRBD2 (6 bases). Germline CDR1 and CDR2: SEHNR and FQNEAQ (reference sequence). The CDR3 covers 14 residues. Trimming cost V 1 base and J 8 bases, with 12 bases left between them. CDR3 nucleotides: TGTGCCAGCAGCTTAGTCGGGGGTAAGGATGAGCAGTTCTTC. This encodes CASSLVGGKDEQFF.

This chain connects TRBV3-1 (or the pseudogene TRBV3-2) to TRBJ2-5, with D perhaps TRBD2 (6 bases). CDR3 size: 14 residues. Trimming took 1 base from V and 2 from J, leaving 8 bases between them. Germline V lookup: CDR1 LGHDT, CDR2 YNNKEL (reference sequence). The CDR3 nucleotides are TGTGCCAGCAGCCAAGGGGACTTTCAAGAGACCCAGTACTTC. Protein product: CASSQGDFQETQYF.